These 8 T cell receptor beta chains originate from one sample sequenced in a study of T cell responses to AZD1222 COVID-19 vaccine. The table came from immunoSEQ multiplex PCR; TCRdb's copy has only in-frame clones and leaves some out. The data hold 120,000 to 150,000 clones, with approximately 78% observed a single time. Sequencing used peripheral blood, obtained on day 0 of MenACWY control vaccination. These receptors came from an adult in good health.

The chain joins TRBV6-6 to TRBJ2-2; D not resolved. The CDR3 covers 13 residues. CDR1 is MNHNY, CDR2 SVGAGI, per germline (reference sequence). Trimming shortened V by 5 bases and J by 3 bases, and 7 bases separated the two germline ends. CDR3 DNA sequence: TGTGCCAGCAGTCCAGGATACACCGGGGAGCTGTTTTTT. Translated: CASSPGYTGELFF.

The genes are TRBV5-4 and TRBJ1-2, with D perhaps TRBD1 (5 bases). The V gene lost 3 bases and the J gene lost 7 bases, with 19 bases spanning the gap. The CDR3 runs to 15 residues. The germline V gene has CDR1 SGHNT and CDR2 YYREEE (reference sequence). The CDR3, as DNA: TGTGCCAGCAGCTCCTCGACAGCCCGTCGGGGTGGCTACACCTTC. This sequence encodes CASSSSTARRGGYTF.

The chain uses TRBV6-1 and TRBJ1-6, with 7 bases identical to TRBD1. Germline CDR1 and CDR2: MNHNS and SASEGT. With V trimmed by 3 bases and J by 8 bases, 4 bases remained unmatched. This CDR3 contains 14 residues. The CDR3 nucleotides read TGTGCCAGCAGTGAGACAGGGTCTTATTCACCCCTCCACTTT. Translated: CASSETGSYSPLHF.

The CDR3 DNA is TGTGCCAGCAGCTCCATCGCGAACACTGAAGCTTTCTTT. Encoded protein: CASSSIANTEAFF. This chain links TRBV11-2 with TRBJ1-1; D gene unclear. The CDR3 is made up of 13 amino acids. The germline V and J ends were trimmed by 4 bases and 1 base, with 7 bases remaining between them. From germline, CDR1 is SGHAT and CDR2 FQNNGV.

This chain joins TRBV5-1 and TRBJ2-3; D might be TRBD1 or TRBD2, each matching 5 bases. The V gene lost 4 bases and the J gene lost 3 bases, with 12 bases spanning the gap. Germline loops: CDR1 SGHRS, CDR2 YFSETQ. The CDR3 length is 14 residues. The CDR3 protein is CASSTRDATDTQYF. The CDR3 DNA follows: TGCGCCAGCAGCACCCGGGACGCAACAGATACGCAGTATTTT.

V and J are TRBV7-9 and TRBJ2-1; D ambiguous. Looked up from germline, CDR1 is SEHNR and CDR2 is FQNEAQ (reference sequence). Trimming stripped 4 bases from V and 6 bases from J, with 4 bases between. The CDR3 consists of 11 residues. Here the CDR3 DNA reads TGTGCCAGCAGCTGGAGCAATGAGCAGTTCTTC. This sequence encodes CASSWSNEQFF.

The chain has TRBV12-5 and TRBJ2-5; maybe TRBD2 (6 bases). The V and J ends lost 0 bases and 5 bases respectively, with 16 bases between them. From germline, CDR1 is LGHNT and CDR2 FRNRAP. The CDR3 runs to 16 residues. CDR3 amino acids: CASGLVLGGVEETQYF. The CDR3 nucleotides read TGTGCTAGTGGTTTGGTACTGGGCGGGGTGGAGGAGACCCAGTACTTC.

The chain employs TRBV7-2 and TRBJ1-5, with D hard to call. The CDR3 contains 16 residues. CDR1 and CDR2 from the germline V gene are SGHTA and FQGNSA. The V end was cut by 6 bases, the J end by 0 bases, with 15 bases between. The chain's CDR3 is CASSSSGSYSNQPQHF. As DNA, the CDR3 is TGTGCCAGCAGTTCATCTGGGAGTTATAGCAATCAGCCCCAGCATTTT.